These T cell receptor beta chains were read from a single sample in a study of blood T cell repertoires in COVID-19. Sequencing used immunoSEQ multiplex PCR; TCRdb keeps in-frame clones, though not all of them. The sample includes some 160,000 clones, over 75% seen only once; the top ten take 5% to 8.5%. The sample consisted of peripheral blood. The origin of the receptors is a man aged 70 or older with active or convalescent COVID-19. CDR3s include the opening cysteine and the closing phenylalanine or tryptophan. D genes are given only for firm matches. Clone size is not always given. Where it is, it says once, few, many or a class for expanded clones.

v_call	j_call	clone_size	d_call	cdr3_nt	cdr3_aa
TRBV5-1	TRBJ1-2	-	TRBD1	TGCGCCAGCAGCGTGGGACAGGCTAACTATGGCTACACCTTC	CASSVGQANYGYTF
TRBV24-1	TRBJ2-2	-	TRBD1	TGTGCCACCAGTGACGCGGGACAGGGGAACACCGGGGAGCTGTTTTTT	CATSDAGQGNTGELFF
TRBV6-1	TRBJ2-5	-	TRBD2	TGTGCCAGCAGTGCTCGCGGGAGCGGGAGAGGTAGCCAAGAGACCCAGTACTTC	CASSARGSGRGSQETQYF
TRBV28	TRBJ1-5	once	TRBD1	TGTGCCAGTGTCCTTCGGGGACAGCCATTAGCCCAGCATTTT	CASVLRGQPLAQHF
TRBV2	TRBJ2-1	-	TRBD2	TGTGCCAGCGGCTCGTTAGCGGGGGGGTTAGACAATGAGCAGTTCTTC	CASGSLAGGLDNEQFF
TRBV28	TRBJ2-7	-	-	TGTGCCAGCAGGGGGCCCTACGAGCAGTACTTC	CASRGPYEQYF
TRBV30	TRBJ1-1	-	-	TGTGCCTGGACTGGGGGCCTACAAAACACTGAAGCTTTCTTT	CAWTGGLQNTEAFF
TRBV29-1	TRBJ2-7	-	-	TGCAGCGTTGGTGGTAGCTTCCAGCAGTACTTC	CSVGGSFQQYF
TRBV12-2	TRBJ1-6	-	-	TGTGCAAGTCGCTTAGGACTCCCCCGCGATCTAAGCGGTTCACCCCTCCACTTT	CASRLGLPRDLSGSPLHF
TRBV7-2	TRBJ2-5	-	-	TGTGCCAGCAGCTTAGTTAGGTCGGGGACCCAGTACTTC	CASSLVRSGTQYF
TRBV18	TRBJ2-2	-	TRBD1	TGTGCCAGCTCACCCCGGACAGGGGGTATCACCGGGGAGCTGTTTTTT	CASSPRTGGITGELFF
TRBV4-3	TRBJ1-1	-	TRBD1	TGCGCCAGCAGCCAACGGACAGGGAAGAACACTGAAGCTTTCTTT	CASSQRTGKNTEAFF
TRBV5-1	TRBJ2-1	-	TRBD1	TGCGCCAGCAGCCTGGACAGGGCCTACAATGAGCAGTTCTTC	CASSLDRAYNEQFF
TRBV5-4	TRBJ1-1	-	-	TGTGCCGCCAGAGCGGGGAACACTGAAGCTTTCTTT	CAARAGNTEAFF
TRBV6-2/TRBV6-3	TRBJ2-3	-	TRBD2	TGTGCCAGCAGTTACTCGAGTAGGACTAGACCGGTTTCGGATACGCAGTATTTT	CASSYSSRTRPVSDTQYF
TRBV5-1	TRBJ2-3	-	TRBD2	TGCGCCAGCAGCTTTAGCGGGGGGGCGGCAGATACGCAGTATTTT	CASSFSGGAADTQYF
TRBV6-5	TRBJ2-7	-	TRBD1	TGTGCCAGTTTATTTCCGGGACAGGGGCGCCGCGAGCAGTACTTC	CASLFPGQGRREQYF
TRBV6-5	TRBJ1-5	few	-	TGTGCCAGCAGTCGACCGGGGGACAGCAATCAGCCCCAGCATTTT	CASSRPGDSNQPQHF
TRBV7-9	TRBJ1-2	-	-	TGTGCCAGCAGCTTAGTTGGTGGAGGCCGGGGGTCGGCTAACTATGGCTACACCTTC	CASSLVGGGRGSANYGYTF
TRBV27	TRBJ1-4	once	-	TGTGCCAGCAGCTCAGGGTCGGCTAATGAAAAACTGTTTTTT	CASSSGSANEKLFF
TRBV7-2	TRBJ1-4	-	TRBD1	TGTGCCAGCAGCGCTCGGGACAGGGCAACTAATGAAAAACTGTTTTTT	CASSARDRATNEKLFF
TRBV5-5	TRBJ2-5	-	-	TGTGCCAGCAGCTTCCGGGGATTGGAGACCCAGTACTTC	CASSFRGLETQYF
TRBV4-1	TRBJ1-2	-	-	TGCGCCAGCAGCCAAGGTGGAGTAGTCTATGGCTACACCTTC	CASSQGGVVYGYTF
TRBV28	TRBJ1-1	-	-	TGTGCCAGCAGTTTCAATAGGGGCCCTCGAGCTTTCTTT	CASSFNRGPRAFF
TRBV14	TRBJ1-2	-	-	TGTGCCAGCAGCCCTAAATTGGACAGCTTTACGTATGGCTACACCTTC	CASSPKLDSFTYGYTF
TRBV6-5	TRBJ2-2	-	-	TGTGCCAGCAACCCCTTGACAGCGAACACCGGGGAGCTGTTTTTT	CASNPLTANTGELFF
TRBV29-1	TRBJ1-3	-	-	TGCAGCGTGTGGACAGCTGGAAACACCATATATTTT	CSVWTAGNTIYF